Following are 6 T cell receptor beta chains from one sample sequenced in a study of blood T cell repertoires in COVID-19. Generated by immunoSEQ multiplex PCR, the TCRdb table keeps only in-frame clones and is missing some. This table has about 200,000 clones, approximately 85% appearing once. Sequencing was carried out using peripheral blood. Every receptor here comes from a woman older than 75 with acute or convalescent COVID-19.

The table lists this clone with a count of one. This chain links TRBV5-1 with TRBJ2-2, with D possibly being TRBD1 (6 bases). Between the trimmed V and J ends, which lost 4 bases and 1 base, there was a span of 8 bases. CDR3 length: 14 residues. CDR1 and CDR2 from the germline V gene are SGHRS and YFSETQ. The CDR3 coding sequence is TGCGCCAGCAGCGGGGGACAGAACACCGGGGAGCTGTTTTTT. Translating it yields CASSGGQNTGELFF.

The chain links TRBV10-3 to TRBJ1-5; D unresolved. V lost 2 bases and J 2 bases, leaving 10 bases between the germline ends. CDR1 is ENHRY, CDR2 SYGVKD, per germline. The CDR3 extends over 15 amino acids. CDR3 DNA sequence: TGTGCCATCAGTGAGCGGGGTTTCGGCAATCAGCCCCAGCATTTT. It codes for CAISERGFGNQPQHF.

CDR3 sequence (DNA): TGTGCCAGCAGCTTTAGGGCCTTTTTAGGGAGCTTTAATTCACCCCTCCACTTT. It encodes CASSFRAFLGSFNSPLHF. The V call is TRBV7-2, the J call TRBJ1-6; D remains unclear. CDR3 length: 18 residues. Germline assignment: CDR1 SGHTA and CDR2 FQGNSA. Trimming cost V 3 bases and J 6 bases, with 21 bases left between them.

The chain uses TRBV9 and TRBJ1-2; D possibly corresponds to TRBD1 (5 bases). From germline, CDR1 is SGDLS and CDR2 YYNGEE. Trimming removed 1 base from V and 8 bases from J, with 18 bases in between. This CDR3 region has 15 residues. The CDR3 spells CASSVFRGGEGGYTF. CDR3 coding DNA: TGTGCCAGCAGCGTATTCCGGGGAGGGGAAGGGGGCTACACCTTC.

The chain has TRBV10-3 and TRBJ1-3; D remains unclear. Germline V gives CDR1 ENHRY, CDR2 SYGVKD. The CDR3 is 16 residues long. The V gene lost 1 base and the J gene lost 4 bases, with 14 bases spanning the gap. The CDR3 coding sequence is TGTGCCATCAGTGAGTTCGGTGTACCATCCGGAAACACCATATATTTT. Amino acids: CAISEFGVPSGNTIYF.

The chain employs TRBV6-2 or TRBV6-3 and TRBJ2-1; no clear D gene. Germline CDR1 and CDR2: MNHEY and SVGEGT. This CDR3 has 15 residues. V lost 6 bases, J lost 4 bases, and 16 bases lay in between. The CDR3 DNA follows: TGTGCCAGCAGCAACATTTCCCCCCAGTACAATGAGCAGTTCTTC. Protein sequence: CASSNISPQYNEQFF.